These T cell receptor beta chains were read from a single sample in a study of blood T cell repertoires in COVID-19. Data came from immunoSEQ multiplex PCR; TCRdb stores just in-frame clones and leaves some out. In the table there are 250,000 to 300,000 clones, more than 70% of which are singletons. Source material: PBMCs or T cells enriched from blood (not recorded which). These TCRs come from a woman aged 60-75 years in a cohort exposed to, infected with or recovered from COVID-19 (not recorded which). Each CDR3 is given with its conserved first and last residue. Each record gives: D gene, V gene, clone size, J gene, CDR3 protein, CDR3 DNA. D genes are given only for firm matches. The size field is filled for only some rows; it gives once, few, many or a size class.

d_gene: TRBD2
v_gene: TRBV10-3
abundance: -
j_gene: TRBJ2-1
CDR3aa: CAISVVGLGDEQFF
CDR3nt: TGTGCCATCAGTGTTGTCGGACTAGGCGATGAGCAGTTCTTC

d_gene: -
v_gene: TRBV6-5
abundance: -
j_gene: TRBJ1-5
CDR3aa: CASRGGGYNQPQHF
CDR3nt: TGTGCCAGCAGGGGTGGGGGCTATAATCAGCCCCAGCATTTT

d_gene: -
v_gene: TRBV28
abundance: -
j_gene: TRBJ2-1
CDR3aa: CASSFWESSYNEQFF
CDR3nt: TGTGCCAGCAGTTTTTGGGAGAGCTCCTACAATGAGCAGTTCTTC

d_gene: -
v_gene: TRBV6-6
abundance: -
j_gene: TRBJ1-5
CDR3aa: CASTLASDQPQHF
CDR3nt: TGTGCCAGCACCCTCGCGTCCGATCAGCCCCAGCATTTT

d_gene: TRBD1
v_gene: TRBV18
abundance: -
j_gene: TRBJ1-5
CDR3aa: CASSPTQGSGNQPQHF
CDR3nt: TGTGCCAGCTCACCAACACAGGGGTCGGGCAATCAGCCCCAGCATTTT

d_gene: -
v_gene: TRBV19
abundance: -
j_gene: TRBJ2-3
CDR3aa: CASSTTGPSADTQYF
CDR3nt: TGTGCCAGTAGTACCACAGGGCCGTCGGCAGATACGCAGTATTTT

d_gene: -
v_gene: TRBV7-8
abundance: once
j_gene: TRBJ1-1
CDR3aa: CASSWGEDTEAFF
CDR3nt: TGTGCCAGCAGCTGGGGGGAGGACACTGAAGCTTTCTTT

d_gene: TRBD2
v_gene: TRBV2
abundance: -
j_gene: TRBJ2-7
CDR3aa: CASSDFREDRYEQYF
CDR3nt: TGTGCCAGCAGTGATTTTCGGGAGGACCGCTACGAGCAGTACTTC

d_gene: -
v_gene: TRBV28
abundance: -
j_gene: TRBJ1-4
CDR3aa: CASSFLGVLGESTEKLFF
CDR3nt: TGTGCCAGCAGTTTCCTAGGGGTCTTAGGGGAATCTACTGAAAAACTGTTTTTT

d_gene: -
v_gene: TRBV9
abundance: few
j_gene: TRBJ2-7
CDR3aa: CASSPKMTRGEQYF
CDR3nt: TGTGCCAGCAGCCCGAAAATGACTCGCGGTGAGCAGTACTTC

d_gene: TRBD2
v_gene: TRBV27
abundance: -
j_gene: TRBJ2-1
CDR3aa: CASSPGLASNEQFF
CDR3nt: TGTGCCAGCAGCCCGGGACTAGCGAGTAATGAGCAGTTCTTC

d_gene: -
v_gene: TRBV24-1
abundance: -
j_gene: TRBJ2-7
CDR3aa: CATSDLNRSEQYF
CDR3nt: TGTGCCACCAGTGATTTGAACAGGTCCGAGCAGTACTTC

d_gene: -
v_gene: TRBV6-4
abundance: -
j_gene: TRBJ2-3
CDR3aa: CASSVKRALFDWRTDTQYF
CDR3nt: TGTGCCAGCAGTGTAAAGAGGGCCTTGTTTGATTGGCGCACAGATACGCAGTATTTT

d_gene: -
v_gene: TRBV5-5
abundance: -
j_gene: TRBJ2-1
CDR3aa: CASSLTQSYNEQFF
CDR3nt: TGTGCCAGCAGCTTGACACAGTCCTACAATGAGCAGTTCTTC

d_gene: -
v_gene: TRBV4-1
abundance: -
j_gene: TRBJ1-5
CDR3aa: CASSQDPDRFYQPQHF
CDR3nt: TGCGCCAGCAGCCAAGATCCAGACAGATTCTATCAGCCCCAGCATTTT

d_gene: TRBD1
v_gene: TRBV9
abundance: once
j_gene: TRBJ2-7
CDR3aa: CASSVRDRAYEQYF
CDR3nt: TGTGCCAGCAGCGTCCGGGACAGGGCTTACGAGCAGTACTTC

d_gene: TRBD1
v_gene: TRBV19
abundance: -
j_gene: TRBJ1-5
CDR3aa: CASSTRKTGENQPQHF
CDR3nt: TGTGCCAGTAGTACTAGAAAGACAGGGGAAAACCAGCCCCAGCATTTT

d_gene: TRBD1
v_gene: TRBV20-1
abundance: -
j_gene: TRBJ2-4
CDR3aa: CSASSGQGNIQYF
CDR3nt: TGCAGTGCTAGTAGCGGACAGGGTAACATTCAGTACTTC

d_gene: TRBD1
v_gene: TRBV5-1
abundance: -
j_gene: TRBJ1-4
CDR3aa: CASSLMGTGGEKLFF
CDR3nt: TGCGCCAGCAGCTTGATGGGGACAGGGGGTGAAAAACTGTTTTTT

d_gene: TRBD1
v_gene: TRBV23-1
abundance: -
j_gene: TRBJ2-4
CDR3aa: CASSQSGQESDIQYF
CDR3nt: TGCGCCAGCAGTCAATCAGGACAGGAGAGTGACATTCAGTACTTC

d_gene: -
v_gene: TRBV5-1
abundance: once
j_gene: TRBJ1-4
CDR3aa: CASSSRDPTNEKLFF
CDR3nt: TGCGCCAGCAGCTCCAGGGATCCAACTAATGAAAAACTGTTTTTT

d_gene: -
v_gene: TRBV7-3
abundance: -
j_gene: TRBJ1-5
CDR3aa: CARSLCGWQTFVDSNQPQHF
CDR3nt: TGTGCCAGGAGTCTCTGCGGATGGCAGACCTTCGTTGATAGCAATCAGCCCCAGCATTTT

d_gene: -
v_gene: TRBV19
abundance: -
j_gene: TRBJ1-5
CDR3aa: CASSRAGLNQPQHF
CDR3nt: TGTGCCAGTAGTAGGGCAGGATTGAATCAGCCCCAGCATTTT

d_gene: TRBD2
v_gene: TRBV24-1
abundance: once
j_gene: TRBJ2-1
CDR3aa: CATGTTSGRVHRDEQFF
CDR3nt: TGTGCCACCGGAACGACTAGCGGGAGGGTCCATAGGGATGAGCAGTTCTTC

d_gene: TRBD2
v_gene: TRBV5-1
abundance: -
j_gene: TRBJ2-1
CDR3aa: CASSSGTSEREQFF
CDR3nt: TGCGCCAGCAGCTCTGGGACTAGTGAACGTGAGCAGTTCTTC

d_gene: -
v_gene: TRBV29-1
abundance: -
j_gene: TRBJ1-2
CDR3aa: CSVTTGSGYGYTF
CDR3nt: TGCAGCGTGACGACAGGATCCGGCTATGGCTACACCTTC

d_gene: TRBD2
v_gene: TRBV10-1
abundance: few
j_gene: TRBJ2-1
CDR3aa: CASSEGSGRAGTYNEQFF
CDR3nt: TGCGCCAGCAGTGAGGGTAGCGGGAGGGCCGGCACCTACAATGAGCAGTTCTTC

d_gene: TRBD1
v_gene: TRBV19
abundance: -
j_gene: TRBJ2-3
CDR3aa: CASSPDRGGADTQYF
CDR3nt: TGTGCCAGTAGTCCGGACAGGGGTGGCGCAGATACGCAGTATTTT

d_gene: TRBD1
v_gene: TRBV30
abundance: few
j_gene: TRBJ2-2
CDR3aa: CAWRLRDRVTGELFF
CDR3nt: TGTGCCTGGAGGCTCCGGGACAGGGTCACCGGGGAGCTGTTTTTT

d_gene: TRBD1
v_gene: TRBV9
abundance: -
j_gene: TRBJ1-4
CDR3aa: CASSRGQSNEKLFF
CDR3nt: TGTGCCAGCAGCAGGGGGCAGAGTAATGAAAAACTGTTTTTT

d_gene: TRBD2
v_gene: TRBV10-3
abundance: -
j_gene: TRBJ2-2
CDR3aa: CAIGGSTGELFF
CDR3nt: TGTGCCATCGGCGGGAGCACCGGGGAGCTGTTTTTT

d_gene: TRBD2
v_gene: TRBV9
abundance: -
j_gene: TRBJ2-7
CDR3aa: CASSVGSGSAYEQYF
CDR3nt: TGTGCCAGCAGCGTAGGAAGCGGGAGCGCCTACGAGCAGTACTTC

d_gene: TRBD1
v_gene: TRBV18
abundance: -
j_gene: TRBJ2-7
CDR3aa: CASSPPRDRGSYEQYF
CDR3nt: TGTGCCAGCTCACCACCCCGGGACAGGGGCTCCTACGAGCAGTACTTC

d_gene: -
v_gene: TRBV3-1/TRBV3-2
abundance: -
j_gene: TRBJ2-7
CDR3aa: CASSLKFGGDYEQYF
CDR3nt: TGTGCCAGCAGCCTAAAGTTCGGGGGAGACTACGAGCAGTACTTC

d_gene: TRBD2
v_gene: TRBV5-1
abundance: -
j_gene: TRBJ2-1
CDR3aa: CASSLSSGLNEQFF
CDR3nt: TGCGCCAGCAGCTTGTCTAGCGGGCTCAATGAGCAGTTCTTC

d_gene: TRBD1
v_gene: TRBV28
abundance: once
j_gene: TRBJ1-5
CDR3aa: CASSQTPRRSGTGSHQPQHF
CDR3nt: TGTGCCAGCAGCCAGACCCCCCGCCGATCCGGGACAGGGAGCCATCAGCCCCAGCATTTT

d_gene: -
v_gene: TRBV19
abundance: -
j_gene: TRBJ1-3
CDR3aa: CASSIDQGSGNTIYF
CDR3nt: TGTGCCAGTAGTATAGACCAGGGTTCCGGAAACACCATATATTTT

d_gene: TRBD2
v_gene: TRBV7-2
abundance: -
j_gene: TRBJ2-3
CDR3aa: CASSLRGRITDTQYF
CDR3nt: TGTGCCAGCAGCTTACGCGGGAGGATCACAGATACGCAGTATTTT

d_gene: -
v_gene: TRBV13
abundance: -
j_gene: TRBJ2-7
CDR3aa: CASSLGYNTGYEQYF
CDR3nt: TGTGCCAGCAGCTTAGGATACAATACAGGATACGAGCAGTACTTC

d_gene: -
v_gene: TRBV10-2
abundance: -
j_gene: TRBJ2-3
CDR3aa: CASSDRTPKNTDTQYF
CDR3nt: TGCGCCAGCAGTGATAGGACTCCGAAAAACACAGATACGCAGTATTTT

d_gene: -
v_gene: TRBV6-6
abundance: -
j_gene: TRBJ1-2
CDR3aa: CASSYFGQGNYGYTF
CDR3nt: TGTGCCAGCAGTTACTTCGGGCAGGGGAACTATGGCTACACCTTC

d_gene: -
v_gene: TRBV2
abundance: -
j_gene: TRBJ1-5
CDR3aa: CASSGHLNNQPQHF
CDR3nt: TGTGCCAGCAGTGGACACCTTAACAATCAGCCCCAGCATTTT

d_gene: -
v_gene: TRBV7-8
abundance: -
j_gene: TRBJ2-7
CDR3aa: CASSLAVREQYF
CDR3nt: TGTGCCAGCAGCTTAGCCGTGAGGGAGCAGTACTTC

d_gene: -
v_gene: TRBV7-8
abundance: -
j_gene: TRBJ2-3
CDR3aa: CASSGKDRALAGRTDTQYF
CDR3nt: TGTGCCAGCAGCGGGAAAGACAGGGCCCTGGCGGGGCGCACAGATACGCAGTATTTT

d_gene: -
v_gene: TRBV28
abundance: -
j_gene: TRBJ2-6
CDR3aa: CASSTGYPGANVLTF
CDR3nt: TGTGCCAGCAGCACAGGGTACCCTGGGGCCAACGTCCTGACTTTC

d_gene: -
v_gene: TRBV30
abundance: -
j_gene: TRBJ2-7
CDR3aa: CAWSVSPGSIYEQYF
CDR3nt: TGTGCCTGGAGTGTATCGCCGGGATCAATCTACGAGCAGTACTTC

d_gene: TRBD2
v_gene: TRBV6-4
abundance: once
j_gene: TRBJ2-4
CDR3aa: CASSDSRGVAKNIQYF
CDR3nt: TGTGCCAGCAGTGACTCCCGGGGGGTAGCCAAAAACATTCAGTACTTC

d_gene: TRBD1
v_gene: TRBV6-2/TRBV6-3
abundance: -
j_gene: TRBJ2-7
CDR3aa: CASSYKTGGAYEQYF
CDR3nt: TGTGCCAGCAGTTACAAAACAGGGGGCGCATACGAGCAGTACTTC

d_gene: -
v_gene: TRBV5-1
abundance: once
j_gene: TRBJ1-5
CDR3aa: CASSSAGDSNQPQHF
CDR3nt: TGCGCCAGCAGCTCAGCCGGAGATAGCAATCAGCCCCAGCATTTT

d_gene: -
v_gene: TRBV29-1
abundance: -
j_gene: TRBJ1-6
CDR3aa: CSARRGNNSPLHF
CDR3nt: TGCAGCGCGAGAAGGGGTAATAATTCACCCCTCCACTTT

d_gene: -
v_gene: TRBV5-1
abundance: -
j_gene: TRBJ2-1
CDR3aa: CASSSQGNEQFF
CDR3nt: TGCGCCAGCAGCTCCCAGGGTAATGAGCAGTTCTTC

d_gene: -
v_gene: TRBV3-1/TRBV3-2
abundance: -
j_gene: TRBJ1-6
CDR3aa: CASSPGAYSPLHF
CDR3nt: TGTGCCAGCAGCCCCGGAGCTTATTCACCCCTCCACTTT

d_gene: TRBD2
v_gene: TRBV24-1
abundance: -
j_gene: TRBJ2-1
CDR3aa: CATSGQGKRGSSYNEQFF
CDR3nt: TGTGCCACCAGTGGCCAGGGAAAGCGGGGGAGCTCCTACAATGAGCAGTTCTTC

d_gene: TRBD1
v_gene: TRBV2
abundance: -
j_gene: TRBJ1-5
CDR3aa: CASSVTGLDQPQHF
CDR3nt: TGTGCCAGCAGTGTGACAGGGCTGGATCAGCCCCAGCATTTT